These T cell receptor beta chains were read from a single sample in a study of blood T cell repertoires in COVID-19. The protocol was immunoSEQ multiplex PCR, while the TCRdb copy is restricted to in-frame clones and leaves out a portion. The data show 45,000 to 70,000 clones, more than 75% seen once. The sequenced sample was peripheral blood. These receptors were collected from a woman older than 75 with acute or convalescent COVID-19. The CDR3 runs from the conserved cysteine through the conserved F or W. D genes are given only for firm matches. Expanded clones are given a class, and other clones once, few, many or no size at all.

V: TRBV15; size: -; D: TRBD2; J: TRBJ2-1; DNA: TGTGCCACCAGCAGAGGAGCGGGGGTGAAATCGGGGCAGTTCTTC; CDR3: CATSRGAGVKSGQFF
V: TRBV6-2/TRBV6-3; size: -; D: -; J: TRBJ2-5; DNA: TGTGCCAGCAGTCTTGGCGGGCAGGGGCGCGGAGAGACCCAGTACTTC; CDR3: CASSLGGQGRGETQYF
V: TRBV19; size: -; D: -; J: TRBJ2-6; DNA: TGTGCCAGTAGTATAAGGGGGAGCTCTGGGGCCAACGTCCTGACTTTC; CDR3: CASSIRGSSGANVLTF
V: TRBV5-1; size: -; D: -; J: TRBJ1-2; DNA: TGCGCCAGCAGCGCTTCCGGGGCCCCCGCGGGGGGCTACACCTTC; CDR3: CASSASGAPAGGYTF
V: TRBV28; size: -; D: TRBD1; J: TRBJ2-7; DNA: TGTGCCAGCAGCCTGACAGGGGGCCTCTCCTACGAGCAGTACTTC; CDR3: CASSLTGGLSYEQYF
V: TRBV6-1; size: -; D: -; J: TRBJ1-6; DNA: TGTGCCAGCAGTGATCGGTATAATTCACCCCTCCACTTT; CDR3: CASSDRYNSPLHF
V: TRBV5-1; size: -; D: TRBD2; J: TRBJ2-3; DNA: TGCGCCAGCAAACTAGCGGGAGGTGGCACAGATACGCAGTATTTT; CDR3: CASKLAGGGTDTQYF
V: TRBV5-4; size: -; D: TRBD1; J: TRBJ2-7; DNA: TGTGCCAGCAGCCGACAGGGTGCCTACGAGCAGTACTTC; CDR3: CASSRQGAYEQYF
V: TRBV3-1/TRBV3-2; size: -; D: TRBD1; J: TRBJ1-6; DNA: TGTGCCAGCAGCCCCGACAGGGGGCGACCGTCACCCCTCCACTTT; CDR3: CASSPDRGRPSPLHF
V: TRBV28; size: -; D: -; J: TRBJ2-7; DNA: TGTGCCAGCAGTTTCGCCGGGATTTACGAGCAGTACTTC; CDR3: CASSFAGIYEQYF
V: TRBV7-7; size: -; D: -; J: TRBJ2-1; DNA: TGTGCCAGCAGCCAGGGGAGGGCCTCCAGCAATGAGCAGTTCTTC; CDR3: CASSQGRASSNEQFF
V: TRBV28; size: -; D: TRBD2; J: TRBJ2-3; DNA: TGTGCCAGCAACCCTAGCGGGAGGACGACAGATACGCAGTATTTT; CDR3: CASNPSGRTTDTQYF
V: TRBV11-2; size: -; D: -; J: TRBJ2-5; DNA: TGTGCCAGCAGCTTAGATAGGGGATACCAAGAGACCCAGTACTTC; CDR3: CASSLDRGYQETQYF
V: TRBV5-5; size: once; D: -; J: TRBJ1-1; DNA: TGTGCCAGCAGCTTGGCTGGGGGGAGCACTGAAGCTTTCTTT; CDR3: CASSLAGGSTEAFF
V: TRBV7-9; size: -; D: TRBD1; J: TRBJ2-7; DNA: TGTGCCAGCAGCCCCGCCACCGCCGGGACAGGGGGACCCTACGAGCAGTACTTC; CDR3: CASSPATAGTGGPYEQYF
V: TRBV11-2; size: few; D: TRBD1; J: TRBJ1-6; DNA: TGTGCCAGCGGGTCACAGGGGGCGTCCTATAATTCACCCCTCCACTTT; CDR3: CASGSQGASYNSPLHF
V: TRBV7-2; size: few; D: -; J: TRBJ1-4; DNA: TGTGCCAGCAGCTTATCGCAGGGAGGTACTGAAAAACTGTTTTTT; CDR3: CASSLSQGGTEKLFF
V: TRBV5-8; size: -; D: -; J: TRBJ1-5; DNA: TGTGCCAGCAGCTTGTACAGTAATCAGCCCCAGCATTTT; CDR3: CASSLYSNQPQHF
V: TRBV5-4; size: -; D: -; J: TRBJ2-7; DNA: TGTGCCAGCAGCTTGGAGCTAGGGAGCTCCTACGAGCAGTACTTC; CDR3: CASSLELGSSYEQYF
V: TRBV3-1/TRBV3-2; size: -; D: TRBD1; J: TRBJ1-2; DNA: TGTGCCAGCAGCCAGGGGACAGGAGCCTATGGCTACACCTTC; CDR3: CASSQGTGAYGYTF
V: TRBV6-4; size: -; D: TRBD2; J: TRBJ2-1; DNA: TGTGCCAGCAGTGAGTCCAGCGGGGGGGCACGGGAGCAGTTCTTC; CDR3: CASSESSGGAREQFF
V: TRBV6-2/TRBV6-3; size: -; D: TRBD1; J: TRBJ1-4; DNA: TGTGCCAGCAGTTACTCCACGGAGGGGGCGACTAATGAAAAACTGTTTTTT; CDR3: CASSYSTEGATNEKLFF
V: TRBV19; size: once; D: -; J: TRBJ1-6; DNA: TGTGCCAGTAGTATCTACCTTGATAATTCACCCCTCCACTTT; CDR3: CASSIYLDNSPLHF
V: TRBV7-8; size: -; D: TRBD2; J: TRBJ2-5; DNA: TGTGCCAGCAGCTTAGCGCCTAGCGGGGGCCAAGAGACCCAGTACTTC; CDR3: CASSLAPSGGQETQYF
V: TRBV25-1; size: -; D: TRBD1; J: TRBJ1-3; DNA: TGTGCCAGCAGTGTAGCCGGGACAGCTGGAAACACCATATATTTT; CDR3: CASSVAGTAGNTIYF
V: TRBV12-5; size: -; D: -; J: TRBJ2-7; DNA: TGTGCTAGTGCTTCAGGGATCCACTACGAGCAGTACTTC; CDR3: CASASGIHYEQYF
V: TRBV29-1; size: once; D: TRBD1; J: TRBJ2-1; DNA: TGCAGCGTCCGGACAGGGGAGGTATGGGAGTTCTTC; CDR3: CSVRTGEVWEFF